The clone carrying this T cell receptor (beta chain) was recorded many times. The target antigen is unknown. These data originate in a study of regulatory T cells in long-lasting Graves disease. Study context: Duration of antithyroid drug therapy among newly diagnosed Graves' patients was under 3 months. Study-level points and caveats: Preferential use of TRBV28, TRBJ1-2 and TRBJ2-5 was seen in persistent disease. The researchers studied only peripheral blood, not thyroid tissue.

Construction of the TCR beta libraries employed iRepertoire HTBI primers in conjunction with Arm-PCR of CDR3 regions. One entry per CDR3 protein, called by TCRdb with MiXCR from the multiplex PCR reads. The table has around 400,000 distinct CDR3 sequences, about a sixth seen once. The sample's time point: newly diagnosed GD, antithyroid drugs for less than 3 months. Following extraction of RNA from PBMCs, that RNA was used to make the TCR library. The collection involved drawing roughly 10 milliliters of peripheral blood into EDTA tubes. Trimming took off 3 bases at V and 5 bases at J, with 17 bases between the two ends. This CDR3 is built from 16 residues. CDR1 SGHDT and CDR2 YYEEEE come from the germline V gene.

This receptor was obtained from a female donor with Graves disease. The sequences come from peripheral blood mononuclear cells (PBMCs), collected at new diagnosis, from a patient treated with antithyroid drugs. The V and J genes are TRBV5-6 and TRBJ1-4; possible D gene TRBD1, 6 bases. The CDR3 region is CASSSARERGNEKLFF. The DNA for the CDR3 is TGTGCCAGCAGCTCCGCCCGGGAAAGGGGGAATGAAAAACTGTTTTTT.